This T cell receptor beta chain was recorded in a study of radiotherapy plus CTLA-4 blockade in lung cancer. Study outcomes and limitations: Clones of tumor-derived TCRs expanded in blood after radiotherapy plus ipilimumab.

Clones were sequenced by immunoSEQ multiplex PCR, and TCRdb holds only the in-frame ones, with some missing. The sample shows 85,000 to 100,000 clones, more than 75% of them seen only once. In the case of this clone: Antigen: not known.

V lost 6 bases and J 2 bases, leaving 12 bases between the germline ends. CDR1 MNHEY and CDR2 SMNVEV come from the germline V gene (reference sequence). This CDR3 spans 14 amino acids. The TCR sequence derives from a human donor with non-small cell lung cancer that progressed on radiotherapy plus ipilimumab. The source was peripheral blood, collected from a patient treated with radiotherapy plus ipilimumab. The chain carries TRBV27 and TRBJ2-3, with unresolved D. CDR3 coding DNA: TGTGCCAGCAGCCCCCTCCTCAACACAGATACGCAGTATTTT. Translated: CASSPLLNTDTQYF.